The 18 T cell receptor beta chains below were found in one sample sequenced in a study of shared clonotypes between healthy human individuals. Method: immunoSEQ multiplex PCR; TCRdb's copy keeps in-frame clones and lacks some. The sample carries just over 2,000,000 clones, 90% to 95% recorded once. Sequences were obtained from naive CD4+ T cells sorted from blood. Subset meaning: CD45RA+ positively selected. The receptors stem from a man younger than 30 in good health.

The chain is built from TRBV6-6 and TRBJ1-4; D is ambiguous. Germline values: CDR1 MNHNY, CDR2 SVGAGI (reference sequence). CDR3 length: 14 residues. V lost 5 bases to trimming and J lost 0 bases, with 7 bases between them. CDR3: CASSPGATNEKLFF. The CDR3 nucleotides are TGTGCCAGCAGTCCCGGGGCAACTAATGAAAAACTGTTTTTT.

V usage is TRBV30 and J usage is TRBJ1-2; D gene ambiguous. CDR3 size: 13 residues. The V gene's germline CDR1 is GTSNPN and CDR2 SVGIG (reference sequence). V was shortened by 0 bases and J by 8 bases, with 13 bases between the two germline ends. The CDR3 reads CAWSVRTGVGYTF. The CDR3 nucleotides are TGTGCCTGGAGTGTACGTACCGGGGTCGGCTACACCTTC. The variable domain in full, completed from reference TRBV30 and TRBJ1-2, reads SQTIHQWPATLVQPVGSPLSLECTVEGTSNPNLYWYRQAAGRGLQLLFYSVGIGQISSEVPQNLSASRPQDRQFILSSKKLLLSDSGFYLCAWSVRTGVGYTFGSGTRLTVV.

The chain is built from TRBV5-1 and TRBJ1-4, with 7 bases fitting TRBD1. Germline CDR1 SGHRS, CDR2 YFSETQ. This CDR3 has 15 residues. The J segment lost 7 bases and the V segment lost 4 bases, leaving 10 bases of the junction unmatched. The CDR3 protein is CASSLTGLEGEKLFF. In DNA, the CDR3 is TGCGCCAGCAGCCTGACAGGGTTAGAGGGTGAAAAACTGTTTTTT.

There are a few counts of this clone. The same CDR3 is also encoded by other DNA sequences in this sample. The chain employs TRBV29-1 and TRBJ2-5; D is unresolved. Trimming removed 4 bases from V and 2 bases from J, with 5 bases in between. Germline V lookup: CDR1 SQVTM, CDR2 ANQGSEA. This CDR3 spans 11 amino acids. CDR3 in DNA: TGCAGCGTTGGAGGACAAGAGACCCAGTACTTC. Its protein product is CSVGGQETQYF.

This chain connects TRBV5-6 to TRBJ2-2; the D is unclear. Trimming took off 4 bases at V and 5 bases at J, with 12 bases between the two ends. CDR3 size: 14 residues. Looked up from germline, CDR1 is SGHDT and CDR2 is YYEEEE. Here the CDR3 DNA reads TGTGCCAGCAGCCTCTGGTTGGTTACCGGGGAGCTGTTTTTT. Amino acid sequence: CASSLWLVTGELFF.

The chain uses TRBV30 and TRBJ1-2; TRBD1 agrees at 7 bases. V trimming: 5 bases; J trimming: 4 bases; junction bases outside the gene matches: 7. This CDR3 is 13 amino acids long. CDR1 and CDR2 from the germline V gene are GTSNPN and SVGIG (reference sequence). The CDR3 sequence: CAWLGDSFYGYTF. The CDR3 DNA reads as TGTGCCTGGCTGGGGGACAGCTTCTATGGCTACACCTTC.

The chain uses TRBV7-2 and TRBJ2-5; D is undetermined. Germline assignment: CDR1 SGHTA and CDR2 FQGNSA. Deletions cut 1 base from V and 1 base from J, with 13 bases between. This CDR3 region has 16 residues. The CDR3 sequence is CASSLGVMEFQETQYF. CDR3 nucleotides: TGTGCCAGCAGCTTAGGGGTAATGGAGTTCCAAGAGACCCAGTACTTC.

CDR3 in amino acids: CASSVSSSGPQRYEQFF. CDR3 bases: TGTGCCAGCAGTGTCTCCTCTAGCGGCCCGCAGCGGTATGAGCAGTTCTTC. The chain joins TRBV25-1 to TRBJ2-1; 7 nucleotides line up with TRBD2. This CDR3 has 17 amino acids. V shed 4 bases and J 8 bases; nucleotides not matched to a gene: 17. Germline CDR1 is MGHDK and CDR2 is SYGVNS.

The chain's CDR3 is CASSRQGDYTF. In DNA form, the CDR3 reads TGTGCCAGCAGCCGACAGGGAGACTACACCTTC. The V and J genes are TRBV7-9 and TRBJ1-2; 7 bases line up with TRBD1. Germline CDR1 is SEHNR and CDR2 is FQNEAQ (reference sequence). Trimming removed 5 bases from V and 10 bases from J; junction bases left unmatched: 4. This CDR3 is built from 11 residues.

V and J are TRBV5-1 and TRBJ2-7, with 14 bases that match TRBD2. J gave up 0 bases and V 4 bases, and 9 bases lay outside the gene matches. Germline CDR1 SGHRS, CDR2 YFSETQ. The CDR3 loop spans 18 amino acids. The CDR3, as DNA: TGCGCCAGCAGCAAGGGACTAGCGGGGGTCCTCAGCTCCTACGAGCAGTACTTC. Its protein is CASSKGLAGVLSSYEQYF.

The chain joins TRBV6-6 to TRBJ2-1; D gene uncertain. Germline lookup yields CDR1 MNHNY and CDR2 SVGAGI (reference sequence). This CDR3 contains 13 residues. V was pared by 5 bases and J by 15 bases, with 20 bases between. CDR3 sequence: CASSPPGERASFF. The DNA of the CDR3 is TGTGCCAGCAGTCCCCCTGGTGAGCGCGCCTCGTTCTTC.

This chain connects TRBV10-3 to TRBJ2-5; D is possibly TRBD1 or TRBD2 (5 bases each). The germline CDR1 and CDR2 sequences are ENHRY and SYGVKD. The CDR3 has 13 amino acids. Trimming left V 0 bases short and J 4 bases short, with 6 bases between. The CDR3, as DNA: TGTGCCATCAGTGAGTCGGGGACAGAGACCCAGTACTTC. This encodes CAISESGTETQYF.

The chain joins TRBV18 to TRBJ1-1; 8 bases fit TRBD1. The CDR3 runs 14 residues. Per germline, CDR1 KGHSH and CDR2 LQKENI. Losses at the gene ends were 6 bases for V and 0 bases for J; bases not matched to a gene: 3. In DNA, the CDR3 is TGTGCCAGCTCCAGGGGGCAGGTGAACACTGAAGCTTTCTTT. It specifies CASSRGQVNTEAFF.

The rearrangement links TRBV10-2 to TRBJ2-7, with D uncertain. Trimming removed 6 bases from V and 5 bases from J, with 17 bases in between. Germline V lookup: CDR1 WSHSY, CDR2 SAAADI. The CDR3 runs 14 residues. The CDR3 sequence: CASRDRHRADEQYF. For the CDR3, the DNA is TGCGCCAGCAGAGACCGGCATAGGGCCGACGAGCAGTACTTC.

The V and J genes are TRBV5-3 and TRBJ2-3, with 9 bases identical to TRBD1. TRBV5-3 is given ORF status, its function remaining uncertain. V trimming: 4 bases; J trimming: 4 bases; junction bases outside the gene matches: 7. The CDR3 has 15 residues. The CDR3 spells CARSAPGQGPDTQYF. The CDR3 DNA follows: TGTGCCAGAAGCGCCCCGGGACAGGGCCCAGATACGCAGTATTTT.

This clone showed up just once. The V and J genes are TRBV2 and TRBJ2-3; TRBD1 matches 7 bases. With V trimmed by 8 bases and J by 7 bases, 3 bases remained unmatched. CDR3 length: 11 residues. CDR1 and CDR2 from the germline V gene are SNHLY and FYNNEI. CDR3 bases: TGTGCCAGCGCGACAGGGAATACGCAGTATTTT. Translated, it gives CASATGNTQYF.

This CDR3 is CATPDRASYEQYF. The CDR3 DNA reads TGTGCCACCCCGGACAGGGCCTCCTACGAGCAGTACTTC. The chain recombines TRBV19 with TRBJ2-7, with 8 nucleotides matching TRBD1. CDR3 size: 13 residues. Germline assignment: CDR1 LNHDA and CDR2 SQIVND (reference sequence). Trimming at V came to 10 bases and at J to 0 bases, leaving 5 bases not matched to a gene.

About this clone: At one end the junction does not follow the germline gene, possibly because of a read error. The V and J genes are TRBV7-7 and TRBJ2-1, with 9 bases aligning to TRBD2. The CDR3 contains 16 residues. Germline V gene data show CDR1 as SSHAT and CDR2 as FNYEAQ (reference sequence). CDR3 sequence: CASSVVAGANGGEQFF. CDR3 DNA: TGTGCTAGCAGCGTCGTAGCGGGAGCCAACGGTGGCGAGCAGTTCTTC.